This entry is about one T cell receptor beta chain. Its antigen is currently unknown. These data come from a study of Ad26.COV2.S vaccination and SARS-CoV-2 variants. As for the study in general: Donor was one of the participants in the Ad26.COV2.S arm of the COV1001 trial.

Documented treatment: approximately 18 received Ad26.COV2.S at low or high dose, single or two shots; about five received placebo; per-sample allocation not given. Repertoires come from day 63 after the first vaccine or placebo injection. The donor's status was that of an adult aged 18-55 years in Boston. Sequenced by immunoSEQ multiplex PCR; TCRdb stores in-frame clones only, minus some. The data contain fewer than 400,000 clones, approximately 86% of them singletons. Study results and limitations: Spike-specific CD8+ and CD4+ T cell responses reportedly showed substantial breadth after vaccination. The TCR breadth and depth analyses may have understated or missed part of the total T cell responses.

Germline CDR1 is SGDLS and CDR2 is YYNGEE. The CDR3 is made up of 14 amino acids. With 0 bases removed from V and 5 bases from J, the gap between germline ends came to 11 bases. The sequencing used peripheral blood, collected in a trial of Ad26.COV2.S vaccine versus placebo. This rearrangement joins TRBV9 to TRBJ2-5; no definite D call. The origin of this receptor is a person between 18 and 60 years old who received the Ad26.COV2.S COVID-19 vaccine or a placebo. The CDR3 spells CASSVDVGLETQYF. The CDR3 coding sequence is TGTGCCAGCAGCGTAGATGTAGGGTTGGAGACCCAGTACTTC.